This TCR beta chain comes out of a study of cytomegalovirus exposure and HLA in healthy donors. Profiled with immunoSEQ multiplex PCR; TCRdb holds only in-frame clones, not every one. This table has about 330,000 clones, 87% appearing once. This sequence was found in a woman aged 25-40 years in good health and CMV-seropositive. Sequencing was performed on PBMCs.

The CDR3 DNA is TGTGCCAGCGGTCTTCGGAACACTGAAGCTTTCTTT. It translates to CASGLRNTEAFF. The chain links TRBV2 to TRBJ1-1; D remains ambiguous. Trimming took 8 bases from V and 1 from J, leaving 8 bases between them. The germline V gene has CDR1 SNHLY and CDR2 FYNNEI. This CDR3 is 12 amino acids long.